These 8 T cell receptor beta chains came from one sample sequenced in a study of OX40 agonist ivuxolimab in advanced cancers. Produced via immunoSEQ multiplex PCR; TCRdb's table is partial and in-frame only. Here the sample spans around 72,000 clones, 65% to 85% being singletons. The sample in question was CD4+ or CD8+ T cells sorted from blood, obtained in a trial of the OX40 agonist ivuxolimab. The receptors originated from an adult with an advanced solid tumor such as melanoma, head and neck, liver or kidney cancer.

This clone was seen a few times. The chain is built from TRBV19 and TRBJ1-6, with TRBD1 matching 7 bases. V gave up 5 bases and J gave up 7 bases; unmatched junction bases: 5. CDR3 length: 14 amino acids. CDR1 and CDR2 (germline): LNHDA, SQIVND (reference sequence). CDR3 sequence reads: CASSPDRSNSPLHF. The CDR3 coding sequence is TGTGCCAGTAGTCCGGACAGGTCCAATTCACCCCTCCACTTT.

Regarding this clone: Other DNA sequences in the sample encode the same CDR3. The chain links TRBV4-1 to TRBJ1-3, with D tentatively TRBD1 (6 bases). This CDR3 is built from 16 residues. The V gene lost 6 bases and the J gene lost 4 bases, with 19 bases spanning the gap. Looked up from germline, CDR1 is MGHRA and CDR2 is YSYEKL. The chain's CDR3 is CASSPSIQGSGNTIYF. Here the CDR3 DNA reads TGCGCCAGCAGTCCCTCTATACAGGGATCGGGAAACACCATATATTTT.

This clone was counted once. The chain links TRBV5-1 to TRBJ2-7, with D possibly TRBD2 on 5 matching bases. The ends were cut back, 0 bases at V and 4 bases at J, with 14 bases in the middle. The CDR3 spans 15 residues. Germline CDR1 reads SGHRS; CDR2 reads YFSETQ. The CDR3 region is CASSLASLASYEQYF. The CDR3 DNA follows: TGCGCCAGCAGCTTGGCCAGCCTAGCAAGTTACGAGCAGTACTTC. The full variable domain, with the rest looked up from reference TRBV5-1 and TRBJ2-7, is KAGVTQTPRYLIKTRGQQVTLSCSPISGHRSVSWYQQTPGQGLQFLFEYFSETQRNKGNFPGRFSGRQFSNSRSEMNVSTLELGDSALYLCASSLASLASYEQYFGPGTRLTVT.

CDR3 coding DNA: TGCGCCAGCAGCTTTACAGATAGCTCCTACAATGAGCAGTTCTTC. This gives the protein CASSFTDSSYNEQFF. The gene calls are TRBV5-1 and TRBJ2-1, with unresolved D. V lost 2 bases and J lost 0, with 9 bases in between. Germline V gives CDR1 SGHRS, CDR2 YFSETQ. This CDR3 is 15 amino acids long.

The rearrangement uses TRBV19 and TRBJ1-1; 9 bases match TRBD1. After removal of 6 bases from V and 11 bases from J, the junction contained 16 bases not matched to a gene. This CDR3 region has 15 residues. Germline values: CDR1 LNHDA, CDR2 SQIVND (reference sequence). The CDR3 protein is CASRTTGGTARVAFF. The CDR3 DNA is TGTGCCAGTAGGACAACAGGGGGCACTGCTCGTGTTGCTTTCTTT.

The chain links TRBV5-1 to TRBJ1-5; 9 nucleotides match TRBD1. This CDR3 has 15 amino acids. Trimming at V came to 4 bases and at J to 2 bases, leaving 4 bases not matched to a gene. Germline CDR1 SGHRS, CDR2 YFSETQ. CDR3: CASSEQGAGNQPQHF. The CDR3 bases are TGCGCCAGCAGCGAACAGGGGGCTGGCAATCAGCCCCAGCATTTT.

The rearrangement uses TRBV5-4 and TRBJ2-1, with D uncertain. Germline V CDR1 and CDR2: SGHNT, YYREEE (reference sequence). Trimming pared 0 bases from V and 3 bases from J, leaving 10 bases between. The CDR3 spans 15 residues. CDR3 nucleotides: TGTGCCAGCAGCTTGGACAGAAACAACTACAATGAGCAGTTCTTC. This encodes CASSLDRNNYNEQFF.

A few counts support this clone. The CDR3 coding sequence is TGTGCCAGCAGGCCCGGGACACGGAATAATTCACCCCTCCACTTT. This codes for CASRPGTRNNSPLHF. The chain joins TRBV6-5 to TRBJ1-6; a weak D match, TRBD1 (6 bases). V gave up 6 bases and J gave up 5 bases, with 14 bases separating them. Germline loops: CDR1 MNHEY, CDR2 SVGAGI. The CDR3 consists of 15 residues.